The clone carrying this TCR beta chain has a count of ten or more. The sample comes from a study of Graves' ophthalmopathy and Graves' hyperthyroidism. V lost 7 bases and J 1 base, leaving 10 bases between the germline ends. The germline CDR1 and CDR2 sequences are SNHLY and FYNNEI. The CDR3 contains 13 residues. RNA transcripts provided the template for amplifying TCR beta CDR3 regions. First-round RT-PCR with HTBI primers preceded a second-round multiplex PCR. MiXCR was run by TCRdb on the multiplex PCR reads, yielding one entry per CDR3 protein. The table records 450,000 to 600,000 distinct CDR3 sequences, under 40% of them present only once.

This chain connects TRBV2 to TRBJ2-5, with unresolved D. The origin of this receptor is an adult man with Graves' hyperthyroidism. Sequencing was carried out using peripheral blood or thyroid tissue (not recorded which). For the CDR3, the DNA is TGTGCCAGCAATGAGCAGCTCCAAGAGACCCAGTACTTC. Its translation: CASNEQLQETQYF.